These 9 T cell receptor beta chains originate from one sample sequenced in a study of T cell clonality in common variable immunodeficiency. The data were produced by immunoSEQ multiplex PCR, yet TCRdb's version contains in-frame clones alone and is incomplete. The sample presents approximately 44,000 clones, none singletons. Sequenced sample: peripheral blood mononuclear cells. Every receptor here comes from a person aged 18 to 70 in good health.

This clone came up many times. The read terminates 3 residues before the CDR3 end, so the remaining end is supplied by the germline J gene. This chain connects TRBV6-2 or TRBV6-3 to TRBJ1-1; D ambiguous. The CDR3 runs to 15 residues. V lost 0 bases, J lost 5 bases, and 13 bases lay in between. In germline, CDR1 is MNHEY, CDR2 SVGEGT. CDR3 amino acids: CASSYSTGSGTEAFF. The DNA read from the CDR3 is TGTGCCAGCAGTTACTCCACGGGGTCTGGGACTGAA.

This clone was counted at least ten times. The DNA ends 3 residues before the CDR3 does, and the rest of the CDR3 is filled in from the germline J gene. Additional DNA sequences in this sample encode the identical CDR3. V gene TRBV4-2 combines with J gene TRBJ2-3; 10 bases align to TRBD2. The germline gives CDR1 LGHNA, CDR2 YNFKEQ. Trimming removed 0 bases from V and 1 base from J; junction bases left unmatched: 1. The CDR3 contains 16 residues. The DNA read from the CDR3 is TGTGCCAGCAGCCAAGATCTAGCGGGGGGCACAGATACG. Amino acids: CASSQDLAGGTDT. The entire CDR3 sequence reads CASSQDLAGGTDTQYF.

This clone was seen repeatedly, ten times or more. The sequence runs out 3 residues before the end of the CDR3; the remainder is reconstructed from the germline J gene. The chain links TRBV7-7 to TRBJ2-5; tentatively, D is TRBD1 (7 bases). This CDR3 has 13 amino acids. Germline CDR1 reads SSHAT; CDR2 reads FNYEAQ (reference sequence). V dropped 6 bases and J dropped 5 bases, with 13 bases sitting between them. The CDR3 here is CASRKGAGETQYF. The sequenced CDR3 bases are TGTGCCAGCAGAAAGGGGGCGGGGGAGACC. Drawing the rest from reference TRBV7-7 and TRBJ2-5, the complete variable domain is GAGVSQSPRYKVTKRGQDVTLRCDPISSHATLYWYQQALGQGPEFLTYFNYEAQPDKSGLPSDRFSAERPEGSISTLTIQRTEQRDSAMYRCASRKGAGETQYFGPGTRLLVL.

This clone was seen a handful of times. CDR3 sequence reads: CASIATEGHYGQYF. The DNA read from the CDR3 is TGTGCCAGCATCGCGACGGAAGGCCACTATGGT. The chain carries TRBV2 and TRBJ2-4; no definite D call. The missing CDR3 end, 3 residues past where the read stops, is filled in from the germline J gene. Germline V gene lookup returns CDR1 SNHLY and CDR2 FYNNEI. This CDR3 contains 14 residues.

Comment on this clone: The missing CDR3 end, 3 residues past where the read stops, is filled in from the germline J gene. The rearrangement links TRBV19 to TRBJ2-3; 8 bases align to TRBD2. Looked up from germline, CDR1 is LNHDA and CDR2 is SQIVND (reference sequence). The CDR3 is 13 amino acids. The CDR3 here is CASSPGGLETQYF. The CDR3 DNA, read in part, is TGTGCCAGTAGCCCGGGGGGGTTAGAGACG. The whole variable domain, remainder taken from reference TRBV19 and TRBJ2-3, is DGGITQSPKYLFRKEGQNVTLSCEQNLNHDAMYWYRQDPGQGLRLIYYSQIVNDFQKGDIAEGYSVSREKKESFPLTVTSAQKNPTAFYLCASSPGGLETQYFGPGTRLTVL.

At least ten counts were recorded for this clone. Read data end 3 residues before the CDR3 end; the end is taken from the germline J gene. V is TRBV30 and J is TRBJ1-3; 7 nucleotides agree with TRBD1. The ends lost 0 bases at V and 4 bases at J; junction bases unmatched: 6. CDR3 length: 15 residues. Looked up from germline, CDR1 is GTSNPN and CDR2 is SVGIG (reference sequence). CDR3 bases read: TGTGCCTGGAGTGTATCGGACAGGCCGGGAAACACC. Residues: CAWSVSDRPGNT. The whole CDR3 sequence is CAWSVSDRPGNTIYF. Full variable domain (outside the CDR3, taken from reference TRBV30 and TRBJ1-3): SQTIHQWPATLVQPVGSPLSLECTVEGTSNPNLYWYRQAAGRGLQLLFYSVGIGQISSEVPQNLSASRPQDRQFILSSKKLLLSDSGFYLCAWSVSDRPGNTIYFGEGSWLTVV.

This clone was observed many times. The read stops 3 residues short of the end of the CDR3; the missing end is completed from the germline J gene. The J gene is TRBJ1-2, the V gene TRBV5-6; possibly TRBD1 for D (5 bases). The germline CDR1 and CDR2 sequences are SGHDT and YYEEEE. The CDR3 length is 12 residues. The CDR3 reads CASSLVQGGYTF. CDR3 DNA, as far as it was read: TGTGCCAGCAGCTTGGTGCAGGGAGGC.

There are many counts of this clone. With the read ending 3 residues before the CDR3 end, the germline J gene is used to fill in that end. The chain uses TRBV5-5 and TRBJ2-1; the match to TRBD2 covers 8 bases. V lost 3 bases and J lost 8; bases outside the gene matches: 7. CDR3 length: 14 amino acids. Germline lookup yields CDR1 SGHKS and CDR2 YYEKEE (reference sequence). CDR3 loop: CASSWGLDIDEQFF. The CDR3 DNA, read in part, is TGTGCCAGCAGCTGGGGACTAGACATTGATGAG.

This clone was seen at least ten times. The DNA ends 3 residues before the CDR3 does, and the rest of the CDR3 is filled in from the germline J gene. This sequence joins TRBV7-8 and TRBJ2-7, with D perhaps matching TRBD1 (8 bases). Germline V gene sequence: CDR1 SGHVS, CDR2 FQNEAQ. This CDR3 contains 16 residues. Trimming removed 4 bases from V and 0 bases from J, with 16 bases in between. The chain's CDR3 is CASSSPTGGASYEQYF. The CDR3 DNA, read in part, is TGTGCCAGCAGCTCCCCCACAGGGGGGGCCTCCTACGAG.